This T cell receptor beta chain was retrieved from a study of blood T cell repertoires in COVID-19. Looking at the study overall: Spain, Italy and the United States supplied samples that represented acute and convalescent COVID-19. Nucleic acid was either cDNA or gDNA, and it came from T cells, B-cell-depleted T cells, or PBMCs.

Measured with immunoSEQ multiplex PCR; TCRdb has only the in-frame clones, and not every one. The table shows about 49,000 clones, with around 81% occurring only once. The germline CDR1 and CDR2 sequences are SGHTA and FQGTGA. V shed 4 bases and J shed 8 bases, with 17 bases lying between them. CDR3 length equals 15 residues. The chain is built from TRBV7-3 and TRBJ2-2; D possibly corresponds to TRBD1 (5 bases). Sample: peripheral blood. The receptor was derived from a woman over 75 with COVID-19, enrolled during active disease. The CDR3 is CASSWTPQGRGELFF. The CDR3 DNA is TGTGCCAGCAGCTGGACGCCCCAGGGCAGGGGGGAGCTGTTTTTT.